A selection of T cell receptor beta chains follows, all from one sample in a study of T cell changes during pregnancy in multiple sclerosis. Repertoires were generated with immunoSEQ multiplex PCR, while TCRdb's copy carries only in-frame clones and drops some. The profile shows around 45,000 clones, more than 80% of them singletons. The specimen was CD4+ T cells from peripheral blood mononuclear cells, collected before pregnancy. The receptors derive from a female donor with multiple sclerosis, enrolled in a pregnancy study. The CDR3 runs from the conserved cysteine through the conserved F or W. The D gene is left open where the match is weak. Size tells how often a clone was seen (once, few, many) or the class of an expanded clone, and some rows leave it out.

TGTGCCAGCAGCAAGGACAGGGGGGCCGGGGAGCTGTTTTTT,CASSKDRGAGELFF,.,TRBV2,TRBJ2-2,TRBD1
TGTGCCAGCAGCCCGCGGGGCAGAGAGACCCAGTACTTC,CASSPRGRETQYF,.,TRBV7-2,TRBJ2-5,.
TGTGCCAGCGCGGCGGGATCACAAGAGACCCAGTACTTC,CASAAGSQETQYF,.,TRBV2,TRBJ2-5,.
TGTGCTAGTGGTTTGTCAGCGAACACCGGGGAGCTGTTTTTT,CASGLSANTGELFF,medium-sized,TRBV12-5,TRBJ2-2,.
TGTGCCAGCAGCACGCGAGGACAGGGCGTCGAGTATGGCTACACCTTC,CASSTRGQGVEYGYTF,once,TRBV9,TRBJ1-2,TRBD1
TGTGCCAGCAGTGGGGGGGACAGACCGAATTCACCCCTCCACTTT,CASSGGDRPNSPLHF,.,TRBV6-1,TRBJ1-6,TRBD1
TGTGCCAGCACCTTGGGGACAGCGAACACTGAAGCTTTCTTT,CASTLGTANTEAFF,.,TRBV6-5,TRBJ1-1,TRBD1
TGTGCCAGCAGTTACGACAGGGAAGGAAACACCATATATTTT,CASSYDREGNTIYF,.,TRBV6-5,TRBJ1-3,TRBD1
TGTGCCAGTAGTATAGTTGGGGGGATAGGGTCTGGGGCCAACGTCCTGACTTTC,CASSIVGGIGSGANVLTF,.,TRBV19,TRBJ2-6,.
TGCGCCAGCAGATCCCCCGGACACTCTTCAGGGAATGAGCAGTTCTTC,CASRSPGHSSGNEQFF,.,TRBV4-1,TRBJ2-1,.
TGTGCCACCAGGTCGGGAGGGGACCCCTACGAGCAGTACTTC,CATRSGGDPYEQYF,.,TRBV15,TRBJ2-7,TRBD2
TGTGCCAGCAGCCCAGAAGGCTCCGGGACAGGGCTTCTGCAGGCTGGGGCCAACGTCCTGACTTTC,CASSPEGSGTGLLQAGANVLTF,.,TRBV4-2,TRBJ2-6,TRBD1
TGTGCCAGCAGCTCGGCGGGGACAGGGAGCCTTTCTGGGGCCAACGTCCTGACTTTC,CASSSAGTGSLSGANVLTF,.,TRBV5-4,TRBJ2-6,TRBD1
TGTGCCAGCAGCCTAGCGGGGCTCTCAGATACGCAGTATTTT,CASSLAGLSDTQYF,.,TRBV7-7,TRBJ2-3,TRBD2
TGTGCCAGCAGCTTGGGGGGGCGCGACACTGAAGCTTTCTTT,CASSLGGRDTEAFF,.,TRBV5-4,TRBJ1-1,.
TGTGCCAGCAGCTTAACGCGGGACACCGGGGAGCTGTTTTTT,CASSLTRDTGELFF,medium-sized,TRBV7-3,TRBJ2-2,.
TGTGCTTACCAGGACAGTGCAACCTATGGCTACACCTTC,CAYQDSATYGYTF,.,TRBV28,TRBJ1-2,.
TGTGCCACCAGCAGAGGCCCAGTAACCTACGAGCAGTACTTC,CATSRGPVTYEQYF,.,TRBV15,TRBJ2-7,.
TGTGCCAGCAGCTTAGTGTCTCGTAATAATTCACCCCTCCACTTT,CASSLVSRNNSPLHF,.,TRBV7-9,TRBJ1-6,.
TGTGCCAGTAGTATGAGGGATAGGGGCAATCAGCCCCAGCATTTT,CASSMRDRGNQPQHF,.,TRBV19,TRBJ1-5,.
TGTGCCAGCAGCGTAGGTGGGGGACTAGCGGGAGGGGAGACCCAGTACTTC,CASSVGGGLAGGETQYF,.,TRBV9,TRBJ2-5,TRBD2
TGTGCCACCCGGACAGGGGCCAACTATGGCTACACCTTC,CATRTGANYGYTF,.,TRBV19,TRBJ1-2,TRBD1
TGCGCCAGCAGCTTGCCGGCGGGCGCAAACTCTGGGGCCAACGTCCTGACTTTC,CASSLPAGANSGANVLTF,.,TRBV5-1,TRBJ2-6,.
TGTGCCAGCAGCTTATGGCAGGCGGGTGAAAAACTGTTTTTT,CASSLWQAGEKLFF,.,TRBV5-5,TRBJ1-4,.
TGTGCCAGCTCACCCCAAGGACAGGGCCAAGAGACCCAGTACTTC,CASSPQGQGQETQYF,once,TRBV18,TRBJ2-5,TRBD1
TGTGCCTGGAGTACAGGGTGGAACAATGAGCAGTTCTTC,CAWSTGWNNEQFF,.,TRBV30,TRBJ2-1,.
TGTGCCAGCAGCCTACGACATTCTCAAGAGACCCAGTACTTC,CASSLRHSQETQYF,.,TRBV7-2,TRBJ2-5,.
TGTGCCAGTAAATATACTCCGGGGGCCAACGTCCTGACTTTC,CASKYTPGANVLTF,.,TRBV19,TRBJ2-6,.
TGTGCCAGCAGCCCGCGGACAGGCGGATACACTGAAGCTTTCTTT,CASSPRTGGYTEAFF,many,TRBV7-3,TRBJ1-1,TRBD1
TGTGCCTGGGGTAAGGGGGTCGAGCAGTACTTC,CAWGKGVEQYF,.,TRBV30,TRBJ2-7,.
TGTGCCAGCAGCCCCCTAGCGGGGGCCCAGATGGAGCAGTTCTTC,CASSPLAGAQMEQFF,.,TRBV11-3,TRBJ2-1,TRBD2
TGTGCCAGCAGCTGGGTGGGGCAGGTAACAGATACGCAGTATTTT,CASSWVGQVTDTQYF,.,TRBV5-4,TRBJ2-3,.
TGTGCCATCAGGCGGACTAGCGGGGTACACGAGCAGTACTTC,CAIRRTSGVHEQYF,.,TRBV10-3,TRBJ2-7,TRBD2
TGTGCCAGCAGTTTGGACGACAGGGGCACAGATACGCAGTATTTT,CASSLDDRGTDTQYF,.,TRBV28,TRBJ2-3,TRBD1
TGTGCCACCAAGGGAGGAGGGAGCTCCAATCAGCCCCAGCATTTT,CATKGGGSSNQPQHF,few,TRBV15,TRBJ1-5,.
TGCGCCAGCAGCTTGGCTGGGGGCCTAGCGGGGTTAAATGAGCAGTTCTTC,CASSLAGGLAGLNEQFF,.,TRBV5-1,TRBJ2-1,TRBD2
TGTGCCAGTAGTAGGATACAGCCCAGCTACGAGCAGTACTTC,CASSRIQPSYEQYF,.,TRBV19,TRBJ2-7,.
TGTGCCAGCACCGGGGACAGGATCAACACCGGGGAGCTGTTTTTT,CASTGDRINTGELFF,.,TRBV27,TRBJ2-2,TRBD1
TGTGCCAGCAGTTACAGGGGAGGGGTGGGCGAGCAGTACTTC,CASSYRGGVGEQYF,.,TRBV6-6,TRBJ2-7,TRBD2
TGTGCCAGCAAGGACAGGGGGTTCACAGATACGCAGTATTTT,CASKDRGFTDTQYF,.,TRBV6-1,TRBJ2-3,TRBD1
TGTGCCAGCTCACGCCCCTCAGGGGGTGGGACTGAAGCTTTCTTT,CASSRPSGGGTEAFF,.,TRBV18,TRBJ1-1,TRBD1
TGTGCCAGCAGCTTACCCGGGGTTGGAAACACCATATATTTT,CASSLPGVGNTIYF,.,TRBV7-8,TRBJ1-3,.